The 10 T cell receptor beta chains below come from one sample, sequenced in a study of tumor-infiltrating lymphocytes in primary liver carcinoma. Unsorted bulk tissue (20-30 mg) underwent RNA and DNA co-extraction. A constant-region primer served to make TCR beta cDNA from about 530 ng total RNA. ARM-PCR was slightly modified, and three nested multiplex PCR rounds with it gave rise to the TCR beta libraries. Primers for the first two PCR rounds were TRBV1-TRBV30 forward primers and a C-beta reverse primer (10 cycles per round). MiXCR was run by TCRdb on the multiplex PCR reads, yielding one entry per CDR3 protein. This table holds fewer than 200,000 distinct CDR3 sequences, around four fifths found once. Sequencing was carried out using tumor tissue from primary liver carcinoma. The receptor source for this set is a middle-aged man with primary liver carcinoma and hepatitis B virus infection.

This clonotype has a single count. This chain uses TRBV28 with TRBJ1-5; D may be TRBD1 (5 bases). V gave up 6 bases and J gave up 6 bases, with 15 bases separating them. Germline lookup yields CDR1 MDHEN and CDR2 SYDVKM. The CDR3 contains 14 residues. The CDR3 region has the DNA TGTGCCAGCAGAATCACAGGCGCGAGTCAGCCCCAGCATTTT. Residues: CASRITGASQPQHF.

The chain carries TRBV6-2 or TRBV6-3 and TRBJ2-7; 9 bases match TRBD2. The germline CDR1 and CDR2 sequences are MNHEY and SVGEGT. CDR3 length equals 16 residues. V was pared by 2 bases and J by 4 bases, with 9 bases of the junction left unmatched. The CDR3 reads CASSYPSSGMRYEQYF. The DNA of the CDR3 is TGTGCCAGCAGTTACCCGTCTAGCGGGATGAGATACGAGCAGTACTTC.

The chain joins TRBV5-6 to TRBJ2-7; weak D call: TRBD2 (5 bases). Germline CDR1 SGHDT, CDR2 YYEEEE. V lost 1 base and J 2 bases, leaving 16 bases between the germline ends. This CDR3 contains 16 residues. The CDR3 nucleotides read TGTGCCAGCAGCTTGTCGGGGATAGCTGGGACCTACGAGCAGTACTTC. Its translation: CASSLSGIAGTYEQYF.

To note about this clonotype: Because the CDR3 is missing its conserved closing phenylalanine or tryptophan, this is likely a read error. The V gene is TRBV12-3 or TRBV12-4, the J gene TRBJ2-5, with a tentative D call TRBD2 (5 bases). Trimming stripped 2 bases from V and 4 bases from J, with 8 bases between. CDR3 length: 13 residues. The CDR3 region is CASSLSGVETQYL. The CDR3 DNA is TGTGCCAGCAGTTTATCCGGGGTAGAGACCCAGTACCTC.

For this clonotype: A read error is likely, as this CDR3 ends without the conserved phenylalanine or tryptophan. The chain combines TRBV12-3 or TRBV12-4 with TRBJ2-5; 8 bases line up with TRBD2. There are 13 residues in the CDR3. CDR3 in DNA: TGCGCCAGCAGGCGGGGGGACGGAGAGACCCAGTACTTA. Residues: CASRRGDGETQYL.

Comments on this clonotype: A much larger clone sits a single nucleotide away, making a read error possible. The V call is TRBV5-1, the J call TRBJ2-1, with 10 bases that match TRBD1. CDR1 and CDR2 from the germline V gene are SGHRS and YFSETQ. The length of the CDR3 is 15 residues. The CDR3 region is CTSSFGGTGVNEQFF. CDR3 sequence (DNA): TGCACCAGCAGCTTTGGGGGGACAGGGGTCAATGAGCAGTTCTTC.

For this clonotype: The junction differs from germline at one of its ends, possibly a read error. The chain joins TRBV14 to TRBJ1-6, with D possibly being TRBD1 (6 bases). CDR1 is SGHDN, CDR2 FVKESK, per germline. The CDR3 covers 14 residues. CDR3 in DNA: TGTGGCAGCAGCCATTCAGGGGAAAATTCACTCCTCCACTTT. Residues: CGSSHSGENSLLHF.

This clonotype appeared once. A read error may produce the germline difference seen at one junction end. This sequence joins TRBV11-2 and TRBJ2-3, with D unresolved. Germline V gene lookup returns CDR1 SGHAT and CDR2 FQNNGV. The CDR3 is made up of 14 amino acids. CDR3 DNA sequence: TGTGCCAGCAGCTTGGATTTGACGTCAAACACGCAATATTTT. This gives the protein CASSLDLTSNTQYF.

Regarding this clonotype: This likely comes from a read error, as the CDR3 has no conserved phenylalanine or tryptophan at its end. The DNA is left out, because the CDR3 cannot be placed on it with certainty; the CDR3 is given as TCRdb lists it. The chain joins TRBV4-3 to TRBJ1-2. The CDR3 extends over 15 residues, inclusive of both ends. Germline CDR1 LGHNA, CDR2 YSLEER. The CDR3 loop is CASSQSPGGSYGYIS.

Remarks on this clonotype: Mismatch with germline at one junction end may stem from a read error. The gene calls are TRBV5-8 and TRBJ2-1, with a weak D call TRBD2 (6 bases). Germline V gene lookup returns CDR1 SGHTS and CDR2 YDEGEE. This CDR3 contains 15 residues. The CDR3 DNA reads TGTGCCAGCAGCCACTCAGTATTGGGAGGCTATGAGCAGATCTTC. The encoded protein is CASSHSVLGGYEQIF. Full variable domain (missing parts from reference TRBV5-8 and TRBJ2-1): EAGVTQSPTHLIKTRGQQATLRCSPISGHTSVYWYQQALGLGLQFLLWYDEGEERNRGNFPPRFSGRQFPNYSSELNVNALELEDSALYLCASSHSVLGGYEQIFGPGTRLTVL.